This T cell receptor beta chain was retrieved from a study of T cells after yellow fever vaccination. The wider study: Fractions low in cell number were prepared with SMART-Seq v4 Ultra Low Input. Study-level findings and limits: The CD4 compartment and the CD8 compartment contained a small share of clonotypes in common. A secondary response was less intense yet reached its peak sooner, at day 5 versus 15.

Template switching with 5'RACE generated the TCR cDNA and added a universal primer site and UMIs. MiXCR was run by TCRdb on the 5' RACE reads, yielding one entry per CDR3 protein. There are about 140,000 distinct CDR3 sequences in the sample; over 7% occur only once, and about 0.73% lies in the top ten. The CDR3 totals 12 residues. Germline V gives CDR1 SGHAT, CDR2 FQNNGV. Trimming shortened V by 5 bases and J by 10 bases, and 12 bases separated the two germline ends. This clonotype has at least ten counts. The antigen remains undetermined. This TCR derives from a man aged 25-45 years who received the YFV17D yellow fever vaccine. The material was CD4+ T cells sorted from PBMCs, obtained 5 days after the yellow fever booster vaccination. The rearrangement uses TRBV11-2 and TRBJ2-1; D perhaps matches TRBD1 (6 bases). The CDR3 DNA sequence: TGTGCCAGCAGCGTAGGGACAACCGAGCAGTTCTTC. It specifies CASSVGTTEQFF.